These 24 T cell receptor beta chains came from one sample sequenced in a study of CD8 T cells in ankylosing spondylitis (dated by TCRdb to the late 2010s). Library creation used 5' RACE. Sequencing instrument: Illumina HiSeq 2500. The public reads were quality trimmed at Q25 with fastp and then assembled into clones with MiXCR by TCRdb, keeping productive beta chains. Merged by CDR3 protein, the rows form single entries marked with the most common genes and DNA. For this sample the table gives some 140,000 distinct CDR3 sequences, of which approximately 7.4% were detected only once. The top ten constitute 9.5% to 15% of the sample. The specimen sequenced was blood, either unsorted or a sorted T cell fraction (not recorded which). The receptor source for this set is a female donor with ankylosing spondylitis or in good health (not recorded which).

This clonotype was detected ten times or more. The chain employs TRBV12-3 or TRBV12-4 and TRBJ2-3; D is tentatively TRBD1 or TRBD2 (5 bases each). Trimming took 6 bases from V and 2 from J, leaving 18 bases between them. This CDR3 is 16 amino acids long. The CDR3 coding sequence is TGTGCCAGCAGCCCCTTTGGGACGGGCTTCACAGATACGCAGTATTTT. It translates to CASSPFGTGFTDTQYF.

CDR3 nucleotide sequence: TGTGCCAGCAGCTTAGAGGGCTTATCAGCTACGCAGTATTTT. It codes for CASSLEGLSATQYF. The chain is built from TRBV7-9 and TRBJ2-3; D gene ambiguous. V lost 1 base, J lost 8 bases, and 13 bases lay in between. The CDR3 sequence is 14 residues long. The V gene's germline CDR1 is SEHNR and CDR2 FQNEAQ (reference sequence).

This clonotype was counted ten times or more. The chain carries TRBV28 and TRBJ2-1; 8 positions agree with TRBD2. The CDR3 spans 15 residues. Losses at the gene ends were 5 bases for V and 2 bases for J; bases not matched to a gene: 5. Looked up from germline, CDR1 is MDHEN and CDR2 is SYDVKM. CDR3 residues: CASSQTSVTYNEQFF. The CDR3 DNA sequence: TGTGCCAGCAGTCAGACTAGCGTTACCTACAATGAGCAGTTCTTC. Full variable domain (outside the CDR3, taken from reference TRBV28 and TRBJ2-1): DVKVTQSSRYLVKRTGEKVFLECVQDMDHENMFWYRQDPGLGLRLIYFSYDVKMKEKGDIPEGYSVSREKKERFSLILESASTNQTSMYLCASSQTSVTYNEQFFGPGTRLTVL.

The sample holds many counts of this clonotype. The chain uses TRBV20-1 and TRBJ2-7; 15 nucleotides line up with TRBD2. This CDR3 region has 15 residues. V trimming: 6 bases; J trimming: 0 bases; junction bases outside the gene matches: 3. Germline loops: CDR1 DFQATT, CDR2 SNEGSKA (reference sequence). CDR3 residues: CSAGTSGGFSYEQYF. Here the CDR3 DNA reads TGCAGTGCCGGGACTAGCGGGGGGTTCTCCTACGAGCAGTACTTC.

This clonotype was counted ten times or more. V and J are TRBV20-1 and TRBJ2-2; D is perhaps TRBD2 (6 bases). The CDR3 totals 15 residues. The germline CDR1 and CDR2 sequences are DFQATT and SNEGSKA (reference sequence). The V gene lost 0 bases and the J gene lost 4 bases, with 12 bases spanning the gap. The CDR3 here is CSARDQTRGTGELFF. The CDR3 nucleotides read TGCAGTGCTAGAGATCAGACTAGGGGCACCGGGGAGCTGTTTTTT.

This clonotype was counted ten times or more. This sequence joins TRBV7-2 and TRBJ2-7; unclear D gene. The CDR3 extends over 13 amino acids. V lost 5 bases to trimming and J lost 2 bases, with 10 bases between them. The V gene's germline CDR1 is SGHTA and CDR2 FQGNSA. CDR3 region: CASSPTTTYEQYF. The CDR3 DNA follows: TGTGCCAGCAGCCCGACAACTACCTACGAGCAGTACTTC. Full variable domain (missing parts from reference TRBV7-2 and TRBJ2-7): GAGVSQSPSNKVTEKGKDVELRCDPISGHTALYWYRQSLGQGLEFLIYFQGNSAPDKSGLPSDRFSAERTGGSVSTLTIQRTQQEDSAVYLCASSPTTTYEQYFGPGTRLTVT.

This clonotype was seen many times. The chain recombines TRBV12-3 or TRBV12-4 with TRBJ1-5; 7 nucleotides agree with TRBD1. With 3 bases clipped from V and 2 bases from J, the junction kept 1 base outside the gene matches. This CDR3 has 14 residues. The CDR3 region has the DNA TGTGCCAGCAGTTTCACAGGGGGCAATCAGCCCCAGCATTTT. It is translated as CASSFTGGNQPQHF.

In this sample, this clonotype turned up many times. The chain uses TRBV7-8 and TRBJ1-2; TRBD1 might be the D (6 bases). V was shortened by 2 bases and J by 7 bases, with 11 bases between the two germline ends. The germline gives CDR1 SGHVS, CDR2 FQNEAQ. This CDR3 comprises 13 residues. CDR3 sequence (DNA): TGTGCCAGCAGCTTACGGTGGGGGGCTGGCTACACCTTC. Its translation: CASSLRWGAGYTF.

This clonotype occurred many times. This chain uses TRBV12-3 or TRBV12-4 with TRBJ2-7; D might be TRBD1 (6 bases). CDR3 length: 16 amino acids. V was shortened by 6 bases and J by 3 bases, with 21 bases between the two germline ends. CDR3 sequence reads: CASRGTGTQFYYEQYF. The CDR3, as DNA: TGTGCCAGCAGAGGGACCGGGACACAATTCTACTACGAGCAGTACTTC.

This clonotype was recorded at least ten times. This chain links TRBV18 with TRBJ2-2; D is unclear. V gave up 0 bases and J gave up 6 bases, with 5 bases separating them. The CDR3 extends over 13 amino acids. Germline CDR1 reads KGHSH; CDR2 reads LQKENI. CDR3 coding DNA: TGTGCCAGCTCACCACCAAAAGCCGGGGAGCTGTTTTTT. It is translated as CASSPPKAGELFF.

The sample holds many counts of this clonotype. The chain couples TRBV27 to TRBJ1-6; maybe TRBD1 (5 bases). Germline values: CDR1 MNHEY, CDR2 SMNVEV (reference sequence). This CDR3 has 17 amino acids. Between the trimmed V and J ends, which lost 4 bases and 1 base, there was a span of 14 bases. CDR3 sequence: CASSSGRGYSYNSPLHF. In nucleotides, the CDR3 is TGTGCCAGCAGTTCCGGAAGGGGCTATTCCTATAATTCACCCCTCCACTTT.

This clonotype was recorded at least ten times. The chain uses TRBV29-1 and TRBJ2-1; D is unresolved. Trimming removed 3 bases at V and 3 bases at J, with 12 bases between. There are 14 residues in the CDR3. Germline CDR1 SQVTM, CDR2 ANQGSEA. The CDR3, as DNA: TGCAGCGTTGATCACCCGACCCACTACAATGAGCAGTTCTTC. Amino acids: CSVDHPTHYNEQFF.

This clonotype was recorded a few times. V is TRBV12-3 or TRBV12-4 and J is TRBJ1-1, with TRBD1 as a possible D gene (5 bases). This CDR3 spans 13 amino acids. Trimming cost V 6 bases and J 7 bases, with 15 bases left between them. The CDR3 nucleotides are TGTGCCAGCAGCCTTATAGGGGTCGGTGAAGCTTTCTTT. Translated, it gives CASSLIGVGEAFF.

Ten or more counts support this clonotype. The chain couples TRBV5-1 to TRBJ1-1; D is unresolved. The CDR3 consists of 14 residues. Trimming took off 1 base at V and 3 bases at J, with 10 bases between the two ends. Germline CDR1 and CDR2: SGHRS and YFSETQ. Here the CDR3 reads CASSLREGYTEAFF. In DNA form, the CDR3 reads TGCGCCAGCAGCTTGAGGGAGGGTTACACTGAAGCTTTCTTT.

This clonotype was picked up a small number of times. Possible read error: a much larger clone is one base away. The chain couples TRBV7-9 to TRBJ2-5; tentative D call: TRBD1 (5 bases). This CDR3 region has 13 residues. CDR1 is SEHNR and CDR2 is FQNEAQ in the germline V gene (reference sequence). The ends were cut back, 2 bases at V and 4 bases at J, with 8 bases in the middle. CDR3 bases: TGTGCCAGCAGCTTAAAAGGGGTAGAGACCCAGTACTTC. It codes for CASSLKGVETQYF. Supplemented by reference TRBV7-9 and TRBJ2-5, the full variable domain reads DTGVSQNPRHKITKRGQNVTFRCDPISEHNRLYWYRQTLGQGPEFLTYFQNEAQLEKSRLLSDRFSAERPKGSFSTLEIQRTEQGDSAMYLCASSLKGVETQYFGPGTRLLVL.

This clonotype was picked up many times. The chain joins TRBV29-1 to TRBJ2-5; 11 bases align to TRBD2. CDR1 is SQVTM, CDR2 ANQGSEA, per germline. J gave up 1 base and V 8 bases, and 9 bases lay outside the gene matches. The CDR3 loop spans 15 amino acids. Here the CDR3 DNA reads TGCAGCTTTACCAGACTAGCGGGGCGCCAAGAGACCCAGTACTTC. As protein: CSFTRLAGRQETQYF.

At least ten counts were recorded for this clonotype. The rearrangement links TRBV10-3 to TRBJ1-1; TRBD1 is a possible D gene (5 bases). V was pared by 0 bases and J by 2 bases, with 7 bases between. The CDR3 contains 14 residues. CDR1 is ENHRY, CDR2 SYGVKD, per germline. CDR3 protein: CAISESTVNTEAFF. The DNA for the CDR3 is TGTGCCATCAGTGAGTCGACAGTAAACACTGAAGCTTTCTTT.

The table lists this clonotype with many counts. The V call is TRBV20-1, the J call TRBJ1-1, with D uncertain. The germline CDR1 and CDR2 sequences are DFQATT and SNEGSKA (reference sequence). This CDR3 has 12 residues. The V and J ends lost 5 bases and 7 bases respectively, with 14 bases between them. CDR3 DNA sequence: TGCAGTGCTGCCGACGGTGACCTTGAAGCTTTCTTT. As protein: CSAADGDLEAFF.

This clonotype has ten or more counts. The chain uses TRBV12-3 or TRBV12-4 and TRBJ1-1; 7 nucleotides match TRBD1. The V gene end was trimmed by 6 bases and the J gene end by 7 bases; junction bases not matched to a gene: 8. This CDR3 is built from 13 residues. CDR3 in amino acids: CASSVQGSDEAFF. DNA of the CDR3: TGTGCCAGCAGCGTACAGGGGAGTGATGAAGCTTTCTTT.

This clonotype was seen repeatedly, ten times or more. V usage is TRBV6-1 and J usage is TRBJ1-6; D gene ambiguous. V lost 0 bases and J lost 9, with 6 bases in between. The CDR3 loop spans 13 amino acids. Germline V gives CDR1 MNHNS, CDR2 SASEGT. The DNA of the CDR3 is TGTGCCAGCAGTGAAGCACGGGGTTCACCCCTCCACTTT. It specifies CASSEARGSPLHF.

This clonotype has more than one count but fewer than ten. The chain is built from TRBV20-1 and TRBJ1-5; D unclear. Germline V lookup: CDR1 DFQATT, CDR2 SNEGSKA (reference sequence). The CDR3 spans 12 residues. V was trimmed by 6 bases and J by 5 bases, leaving 11 bases between them. DNA for the CDR3: TGCAGTGCGAGGGATGGGTATCAGCCCCAGCATTTT. This translates into CSARDGYQPQHF.

There are many counts of this clonotype. The chain recombines TRBV5-1 with TRBJ2-7; a possible D gene is TRBD1 (6 bases). The germline V gene has CDR1 SGHRS and CDR2 YFSETQ. Trimming cost V 3 bases and J 1 base, with 11 bases left between them. This CDR3 has 14 amino acids. The CDR3 DNA follows: TGCGCCAGCAGCTCACTCACAGGGTCCTACGAGCAGTACTTC. Protein sequence: CASSSLTGSYEQYF. The entire variable domain, with the rest obtained from reference TRBV5-1 and TRBJ2-7, is as follows: KAGVTQTPRYLIKTRGQQVTLSCSPISGHRSVSWYQQTPGQGLQFLFEYFSETQRNKGNFPGRFSGRQFSNSRSEMNVSTLELGDSALYLCASSSLTGSYEQYFGPGTRLTVT.

This clonotype was counted many times. This rearrangement joins TRBV7-3 to TRBJ1-5; D may be TRBD1 (6 bases). CDR3 size: 15 residues. V dropped 2 bases and J dropped 3 bases, with 11 bases sitting between them. Germline V gene data show CDR1 as SGHTA and CDR2 as FQGTGA. The CDR3 here is CASSLAGGPNQPQHF. CDR3 DNA: TGTGCCAGCAGCTTAGCCGGGGGGCCCAATCAGCCCCAGCATTTT.

This clonotype was detected ten times or more. The chain has TRBV20-1 and TRBJ2-7; 7 bases fit TRBD2. Germline V gives CDR1 DFQATT, CDR2 SNEGSKA (reference sequence). V lost 5 bases to trimming and J lost 4 bases; unmatched junction nucleotides: 5. The CDR3 has 12 amino acids. The DNA of the CDR3 is TGCAGTGCTCCCTTGGGAGGGTACGAGCAGTACTTC. Protein product: CSAPLGGYEQYF.